The clone carrying this T cell receptor beta chain was observed a handful of times. What it binds is unknown. Within the library, unique molecular identifiers were attached to each individual cDNA molecule. TCRdb re-analysed the RACE reads in MiXCR, keeping a single row per CDR3 protein. The table shows 95,000 or so distinct CDR3 sequences, with about an eighth occurring only once. Time point of the sample: patch test 2, 6 weeks after DPC sensitization. Indicated treatment: therapeutic diphenylcyclopropenone sensitization with weekly scalp DPC. This entry comes from a study of human T cells and chemical hapten exposure. General observations from the study: After DPC sensitization, TCRs above 1 in 1000 frequency showed no change. Expanded TCR sets contained significantly more large CDR3 similarity clusters than controls.

The source of this sequence is a woman aged 40 to 55 with alopecia areata. Some clones in this sample may be carry-over from other donors' samples. Source: whole blood, taken in connection with sensitization to the hapten diphenylcyclopropenone (DPC).

CDR3 bases: TGTGCCAGCAGTTCGAGCGGGGCAGAGACCCAGTACTTC. This codes for CASSSSGAETQYF. The chain uses TRBV6-6 and TRBJ2-5, with 7 positions matching TRBD2. V trimming: 4 bases; J trimming: 4 bases; junction bases outside the gene matches: 3. The CDR3 extends over 13 amino acids. Germline V gene lookup returns CDR1 MNHNY and CDR2 SVGAGI (reference sequence).